The TCR beta chain under discussion was sequenced for a study of T cell repertoires in cytomegalovirus infection. In germline, CDR1 is LNHDA, CDR2 SQIVND (reference sequence). V lost 3 bases, J lost 4 bases, and 21 bases lay in between. The CDR3 consists of 17 residues. From the reads, TCRdb called clonotypes with MiXCR, one entry per CDR3 protein. There are approximately 240,000 distinct CDR3 sequences in the sample; 10% to 15% occur only once, and 1.5% to 2% lies in the top ten. This receptor was identified in a human donor in good health (CMV status not recorded). Some clones in this sample may be carry-over from other donors' samples. Input material: PBMCs. This chain links TRBV19 with TRBJ1-2; weak D call: TRBD1 (5 bases). In DNA form, the CDR3 reads TGTGCCAGTAGTATCGTGGGGCACCAGGTATTTCGCTATGGCTACACCTTC. Translating it yields CASSIVGHQVFRYGYTF.